The next 6 T cell receptor beta chains were all read from a single sample in a study of breast tumors, draining lymph nodes, adjacent tissues. The lymph nodes were axillary draining lymph nodes from breast cancer patients. Each CDR3 protein gets one entry after TCRdb re-called the multiplex PCR reads with MiXCR. The repertoire consists of over 130,000 distinct CDR3 sequences, with over 25% occurring once and the leading ten covering around 2.5%. Sequencing was performed on axillary lymph node tissue. Receptor source: a female donor with breast cancer. Some clones in this sample may be carry-over from other donors' samples.

Comments on this clonotype: With a much larger clone just one base away, this may be a read error. The chain couples TRBV14 to TRBJ2-5; D is ambiguous. The CDR3 length is 12 residues. The germline gives CDR1 SGHDN, CDR2 FVKESK. The CDR3 protein is CVSSQNQETQYF. The CDR3 coding sequence is TGTGTCAGCAGCCAAAACCAAGAGACCCAGTACTTC.

Worth noting for this clonotype: Likely a read error: the CDR3 ends without its conserved phenylalanine or tryptophan. This chain joins TRBV7-9 and TRBJ1-6; D might be TRBD1 (5 bases). The CDR3 spans 14 residues. Germline V lookup: CDR1 SEHNR, CDR2 FQNEAQ (reference sequence). V was cut by 5 bases and J by 2 bases, with 7 bases left in between. CDR3 loop: CASSPDTYNSPLHH. The DNA of the CDR3 is TGTGCCAGCAGCCCGGACACCTATAATTCACCCCTCCACCAT.

In regard to this clonotype: A much larger clone differs from this one at a single base, so this may be a read error. The J gene is TRBJ2-7, the V gene TRBV10-1, with D hard to call. The CDR3 is 13 residues long. In germline, CDR1 is WNHNN, CDR2 SYGVQD (reference sequence). Trimming took off 4 bases at V and 2 bases at J, with 9 bases between the two ends. The CDR3: CASSASGAYEQYF. The DNA for the CDR3 is TGCGCCAGCAGTGCCAGTGGTGCCTACGAGCAGTACTTC.

This clonotype appeared many times. This chain uses TRBV20-1 with TRBJ2-1; 7 bases are a match to TRBD1. The CDR3 has 15 amino acids. CDR1 and CDR2 (germline): DFQATT, SNEGSKA (reference sequence). V lost 5 bases, J lost 1 base, and 8 bases stayed unmatched. The CDR3 sequence is CSAGKTGLSYNEQFF. DNA of the CDR3: TGCAGTGCTGGGAAGACAGGGCTTTCCTACAATGAGCAGTTCTTC.

Details on this clonotype: A single base separates this from a much larger clone, so it may be a read error. V and J are TRBV3-1 and TRBJ2-3; 7 bases map to TRBD2. The V segment lost 8 bases and the J segment 2 bases; nucleotides outside the gene matches: 7. The CDR3 consists of 14 residues. Germline V gene data show CDR1 as LGHDT and CDR2 as YNNKEL (reference sequence). CDR3 loop: CASGRSGTTDTQYF. The CDR3 DNA is TGTGCCAGCGGCCGGAGCGGGACCACAGATACGCAGTATTTT.

About this clonotype: At one boundary the junction diverges from the germline segment, which might be a read error. The chain uses TRBV5-1 and TRBJ1-2, with D unresolved. The germline V gene has CDR1 SGHRS and CDR2 YFSETQ. This CDR3 has 11 residues. CDR3 bases: TGCGCCAGCAGCCCTGGGGATGGCCACACCTTC. Translated: CASSPGDGHTF.